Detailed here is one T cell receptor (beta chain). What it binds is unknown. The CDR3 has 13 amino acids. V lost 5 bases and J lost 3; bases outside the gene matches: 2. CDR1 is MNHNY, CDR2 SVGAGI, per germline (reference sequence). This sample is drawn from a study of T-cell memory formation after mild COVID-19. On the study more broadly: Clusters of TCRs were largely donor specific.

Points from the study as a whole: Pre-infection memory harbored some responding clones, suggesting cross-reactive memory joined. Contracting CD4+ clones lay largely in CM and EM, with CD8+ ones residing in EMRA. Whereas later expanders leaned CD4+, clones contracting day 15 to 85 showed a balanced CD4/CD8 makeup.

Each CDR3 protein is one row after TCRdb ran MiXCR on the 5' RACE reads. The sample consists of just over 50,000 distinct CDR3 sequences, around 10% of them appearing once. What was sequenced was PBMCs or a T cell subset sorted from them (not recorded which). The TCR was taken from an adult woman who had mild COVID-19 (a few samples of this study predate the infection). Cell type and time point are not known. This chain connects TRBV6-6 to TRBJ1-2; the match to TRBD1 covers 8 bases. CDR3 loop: CASSPTGDYGYTF. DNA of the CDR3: TGTGCCAGCAGTCCGACAGGGGACTATGGCTACACCTTC.